The entry that follows covers one T cell receptor delta chain sequence. A much more abundant neighbour one base away suggests this may be a read error. The CDR3 loop spans 22 amino acids. V was cut by 0 bases and J by 0 bases, with 29 bases left in between. Germline V gene lookup returns CDR1 TSWWSYY and CDR2 QGS. TCRdb redid clone calling on the PCR reads using CATT. This table holds about 6,100 delta-chain clones, about 8.4% found once. The entry originates in a study of human gamma delta and Vdelta1 T cells. The TCR was taken from a human donor in good health. The chain joins TRDV1 to TRDJ1; the D gene is possibly TRDD2 (5 bases). The sequencing input was naive CD27+ Vdelta1 gamma-delta T cells from blood. The CDR3 DNA follows: TGTGCTCTTGGGGAACTATCCGCGAGCCTCACTTCCACCCGGCCGTACACCGATAAACTCATCTTT. Protein: CALGELSASLTSTRPYTDKLIF.